What follows is one TCR beta chain and its context. What it binds is not known. The germline V and J ends were trimmed by 4 bases and 3 bases, with 13 bases remaining between them. The CDR3 covers 14 residues. In germline, CDR1 is KGHSH, CDR2 LQKENI. These data are taken from a study of shared clonotypes between healthy human individuals. Generated by immunoSEQ multiplex PCR, the TCRdb table keeps only in-frame clones and is missing some. This table has fewer than 2.5 million clones, approximately 93% appearing once. Study-wide findings and caveats: All-four-donor shared clonotypes had higher generation probabilities than non-shared clonotypes did.

V usage is TRBV18 and J usage is TRBJ2-7; the D gene is possibly TRBD1 (6 bases). The receptor was isolated from a man younger than 35 in good health. Some clones in this sample may be carry-over from other donors' samples. Sequencing was done on a sample of naive CD4+ T cells from PBMCs. Subset noted: CD45RA+ positively selected. The CDR3 region is CASSLLGQSYEQYF. DNA for the CDR3: TGTGCCAGCTCACTCCTCGGACAGAGCTACGAGCAGTACTTC.